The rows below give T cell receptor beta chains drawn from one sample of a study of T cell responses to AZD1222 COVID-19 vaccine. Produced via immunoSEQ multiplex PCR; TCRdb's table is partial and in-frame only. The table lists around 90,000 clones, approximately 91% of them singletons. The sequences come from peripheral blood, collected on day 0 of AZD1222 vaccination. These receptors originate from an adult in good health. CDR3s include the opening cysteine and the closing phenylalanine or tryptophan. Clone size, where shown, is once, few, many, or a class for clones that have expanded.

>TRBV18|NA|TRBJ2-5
CASSPGDQETQYF
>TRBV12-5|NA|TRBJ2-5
CASGLGQGGAGQETQYF
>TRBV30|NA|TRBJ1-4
CAWSAGGQGYEKLFF
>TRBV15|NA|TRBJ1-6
CATSRARRGNSPLHF
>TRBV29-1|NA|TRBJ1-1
CSVYYRTEAFF
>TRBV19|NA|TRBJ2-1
CASSTRRSYNEQFF
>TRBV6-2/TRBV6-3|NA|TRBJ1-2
CASSYQGYGYTF
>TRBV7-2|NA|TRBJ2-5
CASSLAGQGGETQYF
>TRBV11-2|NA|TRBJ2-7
CASSSERGSYEQYF
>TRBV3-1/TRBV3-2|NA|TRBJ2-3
CASSPRLNTDTQYF
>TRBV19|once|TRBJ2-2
CASSIYGGAAGELFF
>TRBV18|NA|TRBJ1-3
CASSTKPGTLNTIYF